This T cell receptor (beta chain) was captured by sequencing in a study of T cells in women clearing cervical HPV infection. Study summary: For cases, blood was sampled a median around 150 days after lesion detection, interquartile range roughly 90 to 230 days.

General study results and limits: Controls had more TRBV6-7 (0.16%) than cases (about 0.11%).

A remark on this clone: Its antigen is unknown. From the germline J gene comes the end of the CDR3, since the read stops 3 residues before it.

The V gene's germline CDR1 is SGHAT and CDR2 FQNNGV. This CDR3 has 14 amino acids. Germline trimming cut 6 bases from V and 6 bases from J; bases unmatched to any gene: 4. Repertoires were generated with immunoSEQ multiplex PCR, while TCRdb's copy carries only in-frame clones and drops some. The table for this sample gives around 30,000 clones. All participants had a single incident cervical HPV16 infection, and prevalent HPV16 infections were excluded. The clonotype was recovered from a woman between 18 and 70 years old with a cervical HPV16 infection that either progressed to CIN3+ or cleared (not recorded which). The V call is TRBV11-2, the J call TRBJ2-2, with 10 bases lining up with TRBD2. The sequencing sample was made of blood buffy coat. CDR3 region: CASSFGTSAGELFF. Incomplete CDR3 DNA: TGTGCCAGCAGTTTCGGGACTAGCGCCGGGGAG.